The clone carrying this TCR beta chain was observed a single time. The data were obtained in a study of blood T cells in healthy people across ages. Combining a sample-barcoded 5' primer with a J-beta primer mix, a second PCR ran for 7 to 11 cycles. A single record per CDR3 protein comes from TCRdb applying MiXCR to the 5' RACE reads. The sample records about 830,000 distinct CDR3 sequences, around 62% being singletons. Germline assignment: CDR1 KGHDR and CDR2 SFDVKD. The CDR3 contains 14 residues. The ends were cut back, 4 bases at V and 0 bases at J, with 8 bases in the middle. Sequencing input: blood. This TCR was recovered from a man aged 25-45 years in good health. The chain recombines TRBV24-1 with TRBJ2-5; D is undetermined. The CDR3 loop reads CATSEEVDQETQYF. CDR3 nucleotides: TGTGCCACCAGTGAAGAGGTGGACCAAGAGACCCAGTACTTC.